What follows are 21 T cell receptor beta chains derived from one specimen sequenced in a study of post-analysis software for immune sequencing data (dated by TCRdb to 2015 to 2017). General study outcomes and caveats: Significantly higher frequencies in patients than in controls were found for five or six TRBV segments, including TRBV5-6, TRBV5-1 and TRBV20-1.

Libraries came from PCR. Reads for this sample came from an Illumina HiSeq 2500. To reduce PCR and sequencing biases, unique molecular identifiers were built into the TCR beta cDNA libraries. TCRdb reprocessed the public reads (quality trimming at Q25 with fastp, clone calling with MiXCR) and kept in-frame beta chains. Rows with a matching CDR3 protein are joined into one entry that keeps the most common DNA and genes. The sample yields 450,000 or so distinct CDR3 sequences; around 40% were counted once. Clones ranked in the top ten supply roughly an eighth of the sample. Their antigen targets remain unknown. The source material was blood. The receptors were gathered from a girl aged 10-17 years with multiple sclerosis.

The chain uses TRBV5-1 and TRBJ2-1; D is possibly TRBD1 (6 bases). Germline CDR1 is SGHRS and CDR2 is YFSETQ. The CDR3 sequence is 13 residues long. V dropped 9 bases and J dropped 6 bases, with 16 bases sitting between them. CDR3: CATSPLQGNEQFF. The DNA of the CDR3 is TGCGCCACCTCACCCCTACAGGGCAATGAGCAGTTCTTC.

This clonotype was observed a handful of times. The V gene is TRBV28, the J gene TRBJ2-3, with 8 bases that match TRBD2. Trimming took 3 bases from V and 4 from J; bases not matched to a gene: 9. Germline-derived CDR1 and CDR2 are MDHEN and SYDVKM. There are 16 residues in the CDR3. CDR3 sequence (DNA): TGTGCCAGCAGTTTGGACAGCGGGAGATGGGCAGATACGCAGTATTTT. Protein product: CASSLDSGRWADTQYF.

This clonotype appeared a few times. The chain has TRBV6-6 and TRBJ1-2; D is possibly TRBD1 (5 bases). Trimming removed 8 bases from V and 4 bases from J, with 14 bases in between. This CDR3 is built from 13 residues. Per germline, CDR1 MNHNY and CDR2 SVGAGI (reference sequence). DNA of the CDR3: TGTGCCAGCGAAAAGGGACGGTTCTATGGCTACACCTTC. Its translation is CASEKGRFYGYTF.

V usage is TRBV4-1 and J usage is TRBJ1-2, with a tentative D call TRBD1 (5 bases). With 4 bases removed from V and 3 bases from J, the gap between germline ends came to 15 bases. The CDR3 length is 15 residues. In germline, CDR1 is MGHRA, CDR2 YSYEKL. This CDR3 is CASSPIGQPDYGYTF. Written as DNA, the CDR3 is TGCGCCAGCAGCCCTATTGGACAACCTGACTATGGCTACACCTTC.

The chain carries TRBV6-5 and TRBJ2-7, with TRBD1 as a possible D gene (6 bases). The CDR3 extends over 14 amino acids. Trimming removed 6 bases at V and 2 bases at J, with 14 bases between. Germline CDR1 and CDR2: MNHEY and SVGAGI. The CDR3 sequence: CASRSRDTPYEQYF. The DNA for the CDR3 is TGTGCCAGCAGATCCCGGGACACCCCCTACGAGCAGTACTTC.

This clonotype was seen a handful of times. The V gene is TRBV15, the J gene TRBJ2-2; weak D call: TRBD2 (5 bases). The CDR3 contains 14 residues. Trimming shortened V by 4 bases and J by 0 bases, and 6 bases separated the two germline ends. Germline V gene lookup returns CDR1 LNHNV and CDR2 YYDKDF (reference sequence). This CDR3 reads CATSKGANTGELFF. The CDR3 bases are TGTGCCACCAGCAAGGGAGCGAACACCGGGGAGCTGTTTTTT.

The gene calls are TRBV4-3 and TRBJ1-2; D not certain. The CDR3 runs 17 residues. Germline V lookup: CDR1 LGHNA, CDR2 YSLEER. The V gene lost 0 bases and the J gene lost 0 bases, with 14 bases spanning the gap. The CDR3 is CASSQDWVTLTNYGYTF. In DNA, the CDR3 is TGCGCCAGCAGCCAAGATTGGGTGACCCTTACTAACTATGGCTACACCTTC.

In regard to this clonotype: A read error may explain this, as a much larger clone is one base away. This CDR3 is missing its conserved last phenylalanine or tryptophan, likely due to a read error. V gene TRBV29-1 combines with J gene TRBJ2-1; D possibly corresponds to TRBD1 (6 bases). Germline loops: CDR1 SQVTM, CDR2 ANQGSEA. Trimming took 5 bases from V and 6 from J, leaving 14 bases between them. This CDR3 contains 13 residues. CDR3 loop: CSVFLGASNEQFL. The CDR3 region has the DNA TGCAGCGTTTTTTTGGGGGCATCCAATGAGCAGTTCCTC.

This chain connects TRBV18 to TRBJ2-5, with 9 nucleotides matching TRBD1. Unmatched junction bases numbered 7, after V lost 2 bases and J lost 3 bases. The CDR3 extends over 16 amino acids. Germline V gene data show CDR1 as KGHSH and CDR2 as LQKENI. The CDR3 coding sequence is TGTGCCAGCTCACCATTCGGGACAGGGACCGAAGAGACCCAGTACTTC. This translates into CASSPFGTGTEETQYF.

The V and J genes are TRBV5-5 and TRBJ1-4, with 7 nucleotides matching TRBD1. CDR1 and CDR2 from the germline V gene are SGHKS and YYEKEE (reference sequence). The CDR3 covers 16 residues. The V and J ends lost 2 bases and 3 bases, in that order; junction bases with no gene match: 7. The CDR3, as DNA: TGTGCCAGCAGCTTCCCACCGACAGGGTCTAATGAAAAACTGTTTTTT. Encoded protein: CASSFPPTGSNEKLFF.

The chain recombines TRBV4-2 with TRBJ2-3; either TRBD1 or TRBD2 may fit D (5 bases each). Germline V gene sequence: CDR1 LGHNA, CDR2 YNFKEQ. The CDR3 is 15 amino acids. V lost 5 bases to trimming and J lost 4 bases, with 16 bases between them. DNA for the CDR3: TGTGCCAGCAGCTACCCTGGGGGTAGCGCAGATACGCAGTATTTT. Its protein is CASSYPGGSADTQYF.

Written as DNA, the CDR3 is TGCGCCAGCAGCCAAGAACTAGCGGGAGTCCTGGAGACCCAGTACTTC. The encoded protein is CASSQELAGVLETQYF. J is TRBJ2-5 and V is TRBV4-1, with 11 nucleotides matching TRBD2. The V gene end was trimmed by 0 bases and the J gene end by 5 bases; junction bases not matched to a gene: 5. Germline lookup yields CDR1 MGHRA and CDR2 YSYEKL. The CDR3 totals 16 residues.

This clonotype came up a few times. This CDR3 reads CASSQVGVAEQFF. CDR3 DNA sequence: TGTGCCAGCAGCCAAGTAGGGGTAGCGGAGCAGTTCTTC. J is TRBJ2-1 and V is TRBV4-2, with D possibly called TRBD1 or TRBD2 (5 bases each). CDR3 length: 13 residues. The V end lost 1 base, the J end lost 10 bases, and 11 bases lay between the germline ends. Germline V gene data show CDR1 as LGHNA and CDR2 as YNFKEQ.

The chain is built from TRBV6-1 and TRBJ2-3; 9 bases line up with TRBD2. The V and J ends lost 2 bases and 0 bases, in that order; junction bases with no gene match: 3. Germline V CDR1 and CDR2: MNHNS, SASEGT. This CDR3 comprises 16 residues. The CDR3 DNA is TGTGCCAGCAGTGAATTCCTAGCGGGGAGCACAGATACGCAGTATTTT. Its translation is CASSEFLAGSTDTQYF.

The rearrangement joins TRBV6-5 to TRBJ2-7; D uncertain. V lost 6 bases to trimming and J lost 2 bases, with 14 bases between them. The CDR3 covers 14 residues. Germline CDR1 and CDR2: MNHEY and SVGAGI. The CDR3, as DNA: TGTGCCAGCAGGCGGACCGTTGGCACCTACGAGCAGTACTTC. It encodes CASRRTVGTYEQYF.

The CDR3 DNA reads as TGCGCCAGCTGCGACAGGGGACTCTACAATGAGCAGTTCTTC. It specifies CASCDRGLYNEQFF. The chain joins TRBV5-1 to TRBJ2-1, with TRBD1 identical over 8 bases. Germline V gives CDR1 SGHRS, CDR2 YFSETQ. The CDR3 has 14 residues. The ends lost 7 bases at V and 3 bases at J; junction bases unmatched: 6.

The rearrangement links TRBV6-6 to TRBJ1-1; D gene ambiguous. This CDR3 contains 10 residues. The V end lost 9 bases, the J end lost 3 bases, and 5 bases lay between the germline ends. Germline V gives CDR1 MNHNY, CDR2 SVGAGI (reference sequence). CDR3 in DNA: TGTGCCAGGGTTGACACTGAAGCTTTCTTT. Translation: CARVDTEAFF.

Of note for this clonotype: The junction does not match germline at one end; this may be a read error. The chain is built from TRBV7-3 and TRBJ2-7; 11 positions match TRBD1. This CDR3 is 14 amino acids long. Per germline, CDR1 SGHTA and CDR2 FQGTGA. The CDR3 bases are TGTACCAGCAGCCCCGGGACAGGGGGATACGAGCAGTACTTC. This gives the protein CTSSPGTGGYEQYF.

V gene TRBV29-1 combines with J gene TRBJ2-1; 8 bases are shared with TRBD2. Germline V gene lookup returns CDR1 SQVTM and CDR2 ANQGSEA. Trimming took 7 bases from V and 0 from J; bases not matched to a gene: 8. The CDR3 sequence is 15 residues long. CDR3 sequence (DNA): TGCAGCGCCGCAGCGGGGGACCCCTCCTACAATGAGCAGTTCTTC. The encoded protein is CSAAAGDPSYNEQFF.

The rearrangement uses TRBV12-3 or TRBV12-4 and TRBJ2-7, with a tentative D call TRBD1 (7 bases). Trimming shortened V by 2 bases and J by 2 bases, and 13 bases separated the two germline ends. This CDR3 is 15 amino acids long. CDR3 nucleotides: TGTGCCAGCAGTTTATTGGAGGGGGCGACCTACGAGCAGTACTTC. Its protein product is CASSLLEGATYEQYF.

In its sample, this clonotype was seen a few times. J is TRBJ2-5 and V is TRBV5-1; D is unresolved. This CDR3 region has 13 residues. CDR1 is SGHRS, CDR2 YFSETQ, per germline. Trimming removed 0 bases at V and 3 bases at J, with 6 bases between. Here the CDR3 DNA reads TGCGCCAGCAGCTTGGTTGCCGAAGAGACCCAGTACTTC. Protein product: CASSLVAEETQYF. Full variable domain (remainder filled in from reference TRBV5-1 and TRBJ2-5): KAGVTQTPRYLIKTRGQQVTLSCSPISGHRSVSWYQQTPGQGLQFLFEYFSETQRNKGNFPGRFSGRQFSNSRSEMNVSTLELGDSALYLCASSLVAEETQYFGPGTRLLVL.